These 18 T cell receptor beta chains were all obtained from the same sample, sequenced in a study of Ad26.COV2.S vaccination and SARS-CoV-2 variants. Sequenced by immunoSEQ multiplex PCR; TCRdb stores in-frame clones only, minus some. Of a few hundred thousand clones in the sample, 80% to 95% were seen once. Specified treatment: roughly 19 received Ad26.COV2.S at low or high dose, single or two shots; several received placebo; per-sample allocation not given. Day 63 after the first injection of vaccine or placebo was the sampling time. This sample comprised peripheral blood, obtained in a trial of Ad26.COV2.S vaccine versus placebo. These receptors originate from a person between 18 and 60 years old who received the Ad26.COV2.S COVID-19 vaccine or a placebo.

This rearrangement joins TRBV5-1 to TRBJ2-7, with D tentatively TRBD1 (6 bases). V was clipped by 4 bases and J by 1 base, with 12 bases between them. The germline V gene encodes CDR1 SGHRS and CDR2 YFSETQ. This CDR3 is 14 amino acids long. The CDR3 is CASSLQGPSYEQYF. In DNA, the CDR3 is TGCGCCAGCAGCCTACAGGGACCTTCCTACGAGCAGTACTTC.

CDR3 bases: TGTGCCAGCAGCCAAAGGAGGAACACTGAAGCTTTCTTT. It codes for CASSQRRNTEAFF. V gene TRBV3-1 (or the pseudogene TRBV3-2) combines with J gene TRBJ1-1, with D hard to call. The CDR3 totals 13 residues. V was pared by 2 bases and J by 1 base, with 5 bases between. Germline V CDR1 and CDR2: LGHDT, YNNKEL (reference sequence).

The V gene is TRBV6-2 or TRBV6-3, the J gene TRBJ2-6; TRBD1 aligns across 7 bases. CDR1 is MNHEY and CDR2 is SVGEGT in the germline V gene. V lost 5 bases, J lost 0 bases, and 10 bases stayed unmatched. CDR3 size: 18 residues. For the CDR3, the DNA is TGTGCCAGCAGTAAAAGACAGGGTTTTGTCTCTGGGGCCAACGTCCTGACTTTC. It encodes CASSKRQGFVSGANVLTF.

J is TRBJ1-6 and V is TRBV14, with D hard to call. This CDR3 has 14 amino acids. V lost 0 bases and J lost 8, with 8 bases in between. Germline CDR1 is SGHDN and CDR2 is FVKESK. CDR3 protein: CASSQDRRYSPLHF. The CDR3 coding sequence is TGTGCCAGCAGCCAAGATCGAAGGTATTCACCCCTCCACTTT.

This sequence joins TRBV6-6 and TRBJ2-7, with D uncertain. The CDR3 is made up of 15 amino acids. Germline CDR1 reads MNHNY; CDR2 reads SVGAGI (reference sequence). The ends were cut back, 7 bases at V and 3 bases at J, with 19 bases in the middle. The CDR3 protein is CASTDEAATNYEQYF. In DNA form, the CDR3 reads TGTGCCAGCACCGACGAGGCAGCAACGAACTACGAGCAGTACTTC.

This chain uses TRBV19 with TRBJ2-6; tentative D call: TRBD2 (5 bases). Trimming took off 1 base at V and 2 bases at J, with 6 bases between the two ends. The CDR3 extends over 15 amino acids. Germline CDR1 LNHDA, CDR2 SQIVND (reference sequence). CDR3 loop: CASSIAGTGANVLTF. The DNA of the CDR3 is TGTGCCAGTAGTATAGCGGGGACTGGGGCCAACGTCCTGACTTTC.

CDR3: CASSLVGGESYGYTF. As DNA, the CDR3 is TGTGCCAGCAGCTTAGTAGGAGGGGAAAGCTATGGCTACACCTTC. V usage is TRBV7-9 and J usage is TRBJ1-2, with D perhaps TRBD1 (5 bases). Trimming cost V 1 base and J 4 bases, with 13 bases left between them. CDR3 length equals 15 residues. Germline values: CDR1 SEHNR, CDR2 FQNEAQ (reference sequence).

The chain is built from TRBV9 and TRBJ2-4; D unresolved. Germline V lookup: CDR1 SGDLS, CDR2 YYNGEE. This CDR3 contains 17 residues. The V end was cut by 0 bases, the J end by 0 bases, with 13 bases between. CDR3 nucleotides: TGTGCCAGCAGCGTAGATCCCCCAGATATAGCCAAAAACATTCAGTACTTC. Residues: CASSVDPPDIAKNIQYF.

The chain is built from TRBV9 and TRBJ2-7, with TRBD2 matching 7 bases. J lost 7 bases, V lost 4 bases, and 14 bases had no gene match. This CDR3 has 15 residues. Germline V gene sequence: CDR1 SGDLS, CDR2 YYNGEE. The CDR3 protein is CASSLGGSGMQEQYF. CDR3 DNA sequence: TGTGCCAGCAGCCTGGGGGGGTCAGGGATGCAAGAGCAGTACTTC.

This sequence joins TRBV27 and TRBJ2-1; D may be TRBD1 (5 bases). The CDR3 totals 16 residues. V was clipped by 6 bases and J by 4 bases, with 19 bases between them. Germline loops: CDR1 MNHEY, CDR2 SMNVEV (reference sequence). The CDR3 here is CASRLVGSRGYNEQFF. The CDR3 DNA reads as TGTGCCAGCAGGCTGGTGGGGTCTAGGGGATACAATGAGCAGTTCTTC.

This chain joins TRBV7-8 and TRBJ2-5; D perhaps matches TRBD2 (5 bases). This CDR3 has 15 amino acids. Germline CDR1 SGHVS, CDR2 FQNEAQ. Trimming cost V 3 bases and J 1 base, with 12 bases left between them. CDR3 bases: TGTGCCAGCAGCTTTTTAGCTGGAGGCCAAGAGACCCAGTACTTC. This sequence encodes CASSFLAGGQETQYF. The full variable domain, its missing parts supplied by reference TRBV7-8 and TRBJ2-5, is GAGVSQSPRYKVAKRGQDVALRCDPISGHVSLFWYQQALGQGPEFLTYFQNEAQLDKSGLPSDRFFAERPEGSVSTLKIQRTQQEDSAVYLCASSFLAGGQETQYFGPGTRLLVL.

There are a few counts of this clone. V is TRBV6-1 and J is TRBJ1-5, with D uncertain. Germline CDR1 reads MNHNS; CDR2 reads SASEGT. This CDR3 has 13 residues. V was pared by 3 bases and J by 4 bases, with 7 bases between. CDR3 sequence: CASSDRWNQPQHF. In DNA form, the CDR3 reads TGTGCCAGCAGTGATAGGTGGAATCAGCCCCAGCATTTT.

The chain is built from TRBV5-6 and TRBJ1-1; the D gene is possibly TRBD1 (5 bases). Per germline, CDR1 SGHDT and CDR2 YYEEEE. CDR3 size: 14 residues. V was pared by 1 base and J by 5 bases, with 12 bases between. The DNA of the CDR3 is TGTGCCAGCAGCTTGCGGGGGATTCGTACTGAAGCTTTCTTT. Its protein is CASSLRGIRTEAFF.

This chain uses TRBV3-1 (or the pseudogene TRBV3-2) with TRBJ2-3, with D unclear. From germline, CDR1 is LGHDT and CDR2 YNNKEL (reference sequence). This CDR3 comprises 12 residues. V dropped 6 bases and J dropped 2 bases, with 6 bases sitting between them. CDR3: CASSQYTDTQYF. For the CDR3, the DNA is TGTGCCAGCAGTCAATACACAGATACGCAGTATTTT.

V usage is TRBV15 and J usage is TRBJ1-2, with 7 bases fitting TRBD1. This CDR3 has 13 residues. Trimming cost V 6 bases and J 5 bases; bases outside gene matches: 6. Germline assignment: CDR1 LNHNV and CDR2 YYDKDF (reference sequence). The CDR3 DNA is TGTGCCACCAGTCCGGGACAGAATTATGGCTACACCTTC. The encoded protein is CATSPGQNYGYTF.

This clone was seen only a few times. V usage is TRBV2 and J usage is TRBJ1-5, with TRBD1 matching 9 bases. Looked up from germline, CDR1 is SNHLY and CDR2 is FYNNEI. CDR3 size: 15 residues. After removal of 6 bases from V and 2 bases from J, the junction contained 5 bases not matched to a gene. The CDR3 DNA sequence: TGTGCCAGCAGCCGGACAGGGGATCGCAATCAGCCCCAGCATTTT. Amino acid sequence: CASSRTGDRNQPQHF.

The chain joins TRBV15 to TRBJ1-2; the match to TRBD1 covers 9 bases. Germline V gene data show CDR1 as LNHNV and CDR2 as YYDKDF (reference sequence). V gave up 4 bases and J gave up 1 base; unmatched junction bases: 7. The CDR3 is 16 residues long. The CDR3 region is CATSTRDRVNNYGYTF. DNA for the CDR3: TGTGCCACCAGCACCCGGGACAGGGTTAATAACTATGGCTACACCTTC.

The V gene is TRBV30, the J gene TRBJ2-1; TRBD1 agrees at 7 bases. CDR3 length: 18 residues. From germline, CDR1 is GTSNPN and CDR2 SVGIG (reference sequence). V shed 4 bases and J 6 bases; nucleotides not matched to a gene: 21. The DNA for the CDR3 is TGTGCCTGGACCCCAGGGTCGAGGAAGGGGGCGCGGTCCAATGAGCAGTTCTTC. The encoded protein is CAWTPGSRKGARSNEQFF.